This TCR beta chain is drawn from a study of T cells after yellow fever vaccination. MiXCR, applied by TCRdb to the 5' RACE reads, yields one record per CDR3 protein. The sample records approximately 550,000 distinct CDR3 sequences, about 14% being singletons. Germline V gene sequence: CDR1 MNHEY, CDR2 SVGEGT. The CDR3 totals 15 residues. V was trimmed by 8 bases and J by 2 bases, leaving 16 bases between them. Study-wide points: At around 95% for CD4 and 70% to 90% for CD8, most primary-vaccination clones showed up again after the booster. Although most clonotypes did not, a small share appeared in both CD4 and CD8 compartments.

This clonotype showed up just a few times. Its antigen is not identified. The TCR sequence derives from a man between 25 and 39 years old who received the YFV17D yellow fever vaccine. The source material was PBMCs, sampled on the day of the yellow fever booster vaccination. The genes are TRBV6-2 or TRBV6-3 and TRBJ1-5; the D is unclear. The CDR3 DNA reads as TGTGCCAGCTTAGATATGGATATCGGCAATCAGCCCCAGCATTTT. Residues: CASLDMDIGNQPQHF.